The 11 T cell receptor beta chains given below trace back to one sample, sequenced in a study of identifying expanded T cells in peripheral blood. Data came from immunoSEQ multiplex PCR; TCRdb stores just in-frame clones and leaves some out. The sample shows some 93,000 clones, roughly 90% of them seen only once. Sequencing used blood. Receptors originate from a person aged 18 to 75 in good health.

V usage is TRBV25-1 and J usage is TRBJ1-4; tentatively, D is TRBD1 (6 bases). Trimming took 6 bases from V and 4 from J, leaving 12 bases between them. This CDR3 is built from 14 residues. Looked up from germline, CDR1 is MGHDK and CDR2 is SYGVNS. This CDR3 reads CASRRTVGNEKLFF. CDR3 DNA sequence: TGTGCCAGCAGAAGGACAGTGGGTAATGAAAAACTGTTTTTT. Full variable domain (rest looked up from reference TRBV25-1 and TRBJ1-4): EADIYQTPRYLVIGTGKKITLECSQTMGHDKMYWYQQDPGMELHLIHYSYGVNSTEKGDLSSESTVSRIRTEHFPLTLESARPSHTSQYLCASRRTVGNEKLFFGSGTQLSVL.

The chain links TRBV6-5 to TRBJ1-1; D not certain. The CDR3 loop spans 11 amino acids. Between the trimmed V and J ends, which lost 2 bases and 9 bases, there was a span of 7 bases. Germline V gives CDR1 MNHEY, CDR2 SVGAGI. The CDR3 protein is CASSYALQAFF. Written as DNA, the CDR3 is TGTGCCAGCAGTTACGCCTTACAAGCTTTCTTT.

The chain links TRBV4-3 to TRBJ1-2; possible D gene TRBD1, 6 bases. This CDR3 is built from 13 residues. V was cut by 0 bases and J by 8 bases, with 10 bases left in between. Germline lookup yields CDR1 LGHNA and CDR2 YSLEER. The CDR3 DNA follows: TGCGCCAGCAGCCAAGAGGGCAGGGGCGGCTACACCTTC. Its translation is CASSQEGRGGYTF.

The rearrangement joins TRBV6-5 to TRBJ1-5; tentative D call: TRBD1 (5 bases). Germline V lookup: CDR1 MNHEY, CDR2 SVGAGI. This CDR3 has 14 amino acids. Trimming left V 4 bases short and J 3 bases short, with 10 bases between. The CDR3 is CASSLQEYNQPQHF. For the CDR3, the DNA is TGTGCCAGCAGTTTACAGGAATACAATCAGCCCCAGCATTTT.

J is TRBJ2-7 and V is TRBV5-6, with TRBD1 matching 8 bases. The CDR3 covers 14 residues. Unmatched junction bases numbered 8, after V lost 4 bases and J lost 5 bases. The germline V gene has CDR1 SGHDT and CDR2 YYEEEE. CDR3 amino acids: CASSPGQGRHEQYF. The CDR3 DNA sequence: TGTGCCAGCAGCCCCGGACAGGGTCGCCACGAGCAGTACTTC.

This rearrangement joins TRBV5-1 to TRBJ2-1, with D possibly TRBD1 on 5 matching bases. The V end was cut by 2 bases, the J end by 0 bases, with 15 bases between. The CDR3 contains 17 residues. CDR1 and CDR2 from the germline V gene are SGHRS and YFSETQ. The CDR3: CASSLQELRSSYNEQFF. The CDR3 bases are TGCGCCAGCAGCTTACAGGAATTGAGGAGCTCCTACAATGAGCAGTTCTTC.

This clone was observed once. This chain links TRBV5-4 with TRBJ1-2; D is ambiguous. Trimming cost V 4 bases and J 0 bases, with 13 bases left between them. Germline assignment: CDR1 SGHNT and CDR2 YYREEE (reference sequence). CDR3 size: 15 residues. CDR3 protein: CASSPSAPSNYGYTF. The CDR3 coding sequence is TGTGCCAGCAGCCCCTCCGCACCCTCTAACTATGGCTACACCTTC.

This clone has only a few counts. The chain combines TRBV29-1 with TRBJ1-1, with unresolved D. The CDR3 covers 12 residues. Trimming stripped 3 bases from V and 5 bases from J, with 10 bases between. Germline CDR1 is SQVTM and CDR2 is ANQGSEA. The CDR3 loop is CSVDRARTEAFF. CDR3 in DNA: TGCAGCGTTGATAGGGCGAGGACTGAAGCTTTCTTT.

The J gene is TRBJ1-5, the V gene TRBV6-6; tentative D call: TRBD1 (5 bases). The CDR3 spans 15 residues. Germline V gives CDR1 MNHNY, CDR2 SVGAGI (reference sequence). V gave up 4 bases and J gave up 7 bases, with 17 bases separating them. The CDR3 spells CASSSRRGWDQPQHF. CDR3 sequence (DNA): TGTGCCAGCAGTTCAAGGAGGGGATGGGACCAGCCCCAGCATTTT.

The gene calls are TRBV5-6 and TRBJ1-1; D is unresolved. Trimming removed 4 bases at V and 7 bases at J, with 8 bases between. This CDR3 region has 11 residues. CDR1 SGHDT and CDR2 YYEEEE come from the germline V gene. CDR3 in DNA: TGTGCCAGCAGCAGAAGGGTTGAAGCTTTCTTT. Its protein is CASSRRVEAFF.

V and J are TRBV6-5 and TRBJ2-7; D remains ambiguous. CDR3 length: 13 amino acids. Germline CDR1 is MNHEY and CDR2 is SVGAGI. V was cut by 2 bases and J by 5 bases, with 10 bases left in between. CDR3 coding DNA: TGTGCCAGCAGTTACGGCTTGAGTAACGAGCAGTACTTC. Translation gives CASSYGLSNEQYF.